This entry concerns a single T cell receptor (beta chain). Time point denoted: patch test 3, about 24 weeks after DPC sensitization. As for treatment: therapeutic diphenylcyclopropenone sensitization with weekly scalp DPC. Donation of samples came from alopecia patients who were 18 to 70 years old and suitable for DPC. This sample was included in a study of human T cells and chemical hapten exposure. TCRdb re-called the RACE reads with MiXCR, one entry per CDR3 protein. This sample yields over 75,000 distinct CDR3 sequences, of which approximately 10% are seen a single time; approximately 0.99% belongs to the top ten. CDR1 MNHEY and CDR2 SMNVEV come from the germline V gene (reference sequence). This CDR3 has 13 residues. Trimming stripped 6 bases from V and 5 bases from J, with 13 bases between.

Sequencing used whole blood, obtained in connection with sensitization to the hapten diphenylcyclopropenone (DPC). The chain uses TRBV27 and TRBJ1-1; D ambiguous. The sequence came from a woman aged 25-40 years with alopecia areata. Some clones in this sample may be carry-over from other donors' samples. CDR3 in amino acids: CASSPHRTTEAFF. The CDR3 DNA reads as TGTGCCAGCAGCCCTCACCGGACGACTGAAGCTTTCTTT.